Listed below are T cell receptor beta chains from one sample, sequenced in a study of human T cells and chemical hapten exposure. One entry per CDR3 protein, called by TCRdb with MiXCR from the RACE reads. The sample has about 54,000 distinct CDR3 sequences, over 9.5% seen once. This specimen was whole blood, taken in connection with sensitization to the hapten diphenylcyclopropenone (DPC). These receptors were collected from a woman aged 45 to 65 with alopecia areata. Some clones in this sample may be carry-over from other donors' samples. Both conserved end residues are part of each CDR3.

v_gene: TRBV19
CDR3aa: CASLDRGSNEKLFF

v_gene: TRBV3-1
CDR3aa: CASSQLEAFF

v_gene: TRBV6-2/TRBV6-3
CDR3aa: CASSLTGQGNYEQYF

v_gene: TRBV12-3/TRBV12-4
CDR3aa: CASNRDSATDTQYF

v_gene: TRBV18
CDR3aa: CASSPPNNPGNEQFF

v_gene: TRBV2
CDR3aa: CASSPAGGLQPQHF

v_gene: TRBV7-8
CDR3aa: CASSLGRETNEKLFF

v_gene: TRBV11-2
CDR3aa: CASSFPIHNYGYTF

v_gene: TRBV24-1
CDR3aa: CATRSQGATGELFF

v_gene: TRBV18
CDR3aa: CASSGTGLPATNEKLFF

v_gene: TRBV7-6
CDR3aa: CASSPTGGENTEAFF

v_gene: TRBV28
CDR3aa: CASSLSYTKAFF

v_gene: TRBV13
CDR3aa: CASTLLQGADSNEQFF

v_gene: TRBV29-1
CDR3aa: CSVAVSGGAFF

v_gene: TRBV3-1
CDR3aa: CASSQLTGELFF

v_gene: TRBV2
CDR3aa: CASSEGWYTQYF

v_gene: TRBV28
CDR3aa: CASSPGQTIYEQYF

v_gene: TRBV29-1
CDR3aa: CSVITGVIGELFF

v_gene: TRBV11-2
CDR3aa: CASSLGPGWDTQYF

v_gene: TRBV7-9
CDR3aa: CASSPPGTSGDTQYF

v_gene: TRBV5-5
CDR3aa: CASSYWAGTSYEQYF

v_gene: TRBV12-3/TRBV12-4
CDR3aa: CASSLAAGGTEAFF

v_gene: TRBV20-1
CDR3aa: CSATPEGRRTF

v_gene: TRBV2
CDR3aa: CASSESSRPDTQYF

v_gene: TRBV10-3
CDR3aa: CAISEGTVNTEAFF

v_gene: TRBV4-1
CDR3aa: CASRRTGGQDTQYF

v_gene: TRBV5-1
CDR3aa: CASSPTGTEAFF

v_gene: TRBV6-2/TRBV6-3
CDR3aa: CTSSATGATGYTF

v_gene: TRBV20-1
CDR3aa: CSARDLGTSGYNEQFF

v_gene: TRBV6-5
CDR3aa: CASSYSGFGGELFF